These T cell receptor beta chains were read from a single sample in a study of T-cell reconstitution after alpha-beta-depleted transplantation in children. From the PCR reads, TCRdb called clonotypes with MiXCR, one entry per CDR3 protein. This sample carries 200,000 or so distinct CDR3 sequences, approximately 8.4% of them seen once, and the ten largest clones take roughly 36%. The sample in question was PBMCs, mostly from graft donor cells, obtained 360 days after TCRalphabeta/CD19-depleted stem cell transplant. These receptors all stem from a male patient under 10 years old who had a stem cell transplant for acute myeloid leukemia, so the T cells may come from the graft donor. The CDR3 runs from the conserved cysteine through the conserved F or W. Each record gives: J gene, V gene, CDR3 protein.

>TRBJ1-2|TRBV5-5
CASSLEGGRAHYGYTF
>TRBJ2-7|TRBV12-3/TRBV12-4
CASSPGLAGRPEQYF
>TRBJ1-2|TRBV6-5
CASSYSIIAPYGYTF
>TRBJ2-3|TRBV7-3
CASSLNSGASTDTQYF
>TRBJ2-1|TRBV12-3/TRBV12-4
CASSLASGGLWVDNEQFF
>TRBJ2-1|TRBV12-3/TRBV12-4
CASSPLAGRGNEQFF
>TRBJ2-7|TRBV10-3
CAISDPRTGRAYEQYF
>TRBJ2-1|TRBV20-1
CSACCGREDNEQFF
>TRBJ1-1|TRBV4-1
CASSTPNRGRVTEAFF
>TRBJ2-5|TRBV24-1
CATSDSLFSGTETQYF
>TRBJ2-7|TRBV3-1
CASNNPGQGVYEQYF
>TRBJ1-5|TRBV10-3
CAISELKFGGLVTQHF
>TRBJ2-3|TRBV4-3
CASSPLRERPQYF
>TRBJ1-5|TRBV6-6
CASIRTGQLYSNQPQHF
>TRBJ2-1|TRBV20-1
CSARVPLGQEYNEQFF
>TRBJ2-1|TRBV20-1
CSARRDEVYNEQFF
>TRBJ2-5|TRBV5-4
CASSLALSGGETQYF
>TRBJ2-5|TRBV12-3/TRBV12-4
CASSSSGGRQETQYF
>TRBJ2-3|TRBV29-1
CSVGPGQTTDTQYF
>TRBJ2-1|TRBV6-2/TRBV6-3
CASSYSILAGGPWEQFF